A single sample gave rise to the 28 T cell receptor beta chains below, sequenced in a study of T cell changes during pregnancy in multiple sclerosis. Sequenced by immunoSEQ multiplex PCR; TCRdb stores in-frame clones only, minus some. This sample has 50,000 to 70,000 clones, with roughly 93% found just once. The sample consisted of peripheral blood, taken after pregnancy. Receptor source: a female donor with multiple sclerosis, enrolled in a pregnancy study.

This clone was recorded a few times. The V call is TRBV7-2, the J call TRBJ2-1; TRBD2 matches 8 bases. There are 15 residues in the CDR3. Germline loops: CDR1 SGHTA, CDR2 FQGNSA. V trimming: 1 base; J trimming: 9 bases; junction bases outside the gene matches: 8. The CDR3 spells CASSLDGRALGEQFF. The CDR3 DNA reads TGTGCCAGCAGCTTAGACGGGAGGGCCCTCGGTGAGCAGTTCTTC.

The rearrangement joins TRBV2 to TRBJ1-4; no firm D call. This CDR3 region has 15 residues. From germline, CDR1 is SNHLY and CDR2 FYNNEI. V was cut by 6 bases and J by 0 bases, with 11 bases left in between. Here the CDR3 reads CASSEGTATNEKLFF. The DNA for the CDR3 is TGTGCCAGCAGCGAGGGTACCGCAACTAATGAAAAACTGTTTTTT.

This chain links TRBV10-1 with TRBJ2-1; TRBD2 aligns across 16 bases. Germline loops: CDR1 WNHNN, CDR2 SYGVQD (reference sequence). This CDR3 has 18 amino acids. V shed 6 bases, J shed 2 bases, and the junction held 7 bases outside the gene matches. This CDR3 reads CASRNGTSGRATYNEQFF. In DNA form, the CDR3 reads TGCGCCAGCAGGAATGGGACTAGCGGGAGGGCCACCTACAATGAGCAGTTCTTC.

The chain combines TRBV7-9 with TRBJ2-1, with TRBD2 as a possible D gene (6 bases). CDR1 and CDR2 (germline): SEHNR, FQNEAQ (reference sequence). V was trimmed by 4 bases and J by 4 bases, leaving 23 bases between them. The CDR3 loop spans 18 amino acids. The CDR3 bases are TGTGCCAGCAGCTCAGCCGGGACTCTAACGATCGTTTACAATGAGCAGTTCTTC. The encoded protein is CASSSAGTLTIVYNEQFF.

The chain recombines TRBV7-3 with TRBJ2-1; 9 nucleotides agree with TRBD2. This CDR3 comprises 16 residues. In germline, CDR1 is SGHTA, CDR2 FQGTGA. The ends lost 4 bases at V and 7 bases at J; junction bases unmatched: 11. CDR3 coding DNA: TGTGCCAGCAGCTCCGTAGCGGGAGTGGCTACAAATGAGCAGTTCTTC. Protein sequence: CASSSVAGVATNEQFF.

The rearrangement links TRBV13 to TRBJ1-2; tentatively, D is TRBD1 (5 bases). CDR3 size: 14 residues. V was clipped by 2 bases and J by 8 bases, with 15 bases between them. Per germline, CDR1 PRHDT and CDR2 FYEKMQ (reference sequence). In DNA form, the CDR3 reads TGTGCCAGCAGCTTATGGGGGAGGATGAGGGGCTACACCTTC. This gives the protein CASSLWGRMRGYTF.

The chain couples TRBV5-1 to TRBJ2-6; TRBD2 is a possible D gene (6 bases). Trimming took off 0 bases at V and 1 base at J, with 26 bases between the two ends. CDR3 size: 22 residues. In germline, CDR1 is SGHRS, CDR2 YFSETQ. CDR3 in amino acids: CASSLAGSQAGPPLSGANVLTF. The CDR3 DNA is TGCGCCAGCAGCTTGGCCGGGAGCCAGGCCGGACCACCCCTTTCTGGGGCCAACGTCCTGACTTTC.

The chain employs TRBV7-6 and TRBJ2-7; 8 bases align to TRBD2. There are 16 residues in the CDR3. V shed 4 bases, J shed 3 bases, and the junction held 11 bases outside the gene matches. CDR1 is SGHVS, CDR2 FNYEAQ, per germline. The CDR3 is CASSSTTGTRNYEQYF. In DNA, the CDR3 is TGTGCCAGCAGCTCCACAACCGGGACTAGGAACTACGAGCAGTACTTC.

The CDR3 sequence is CASSDSAGGRAQFF. CDR3 in DNA: TGTGCCAGCAGTGACTCGGCGGGCGGGAGGGCCCAGTTCTTC. The genes are TRBV6-4 and TRBJ2-1; the match to TRBD2 covers 9 bases. The CDR3 extends over 14 amino acids. The junction had 7 bases not matched to a gene; V was cut back by 0 bases and J by 13 bases. Germline V gene lookup returns CDR1 MRHNA and CDR2 SNTAGT.

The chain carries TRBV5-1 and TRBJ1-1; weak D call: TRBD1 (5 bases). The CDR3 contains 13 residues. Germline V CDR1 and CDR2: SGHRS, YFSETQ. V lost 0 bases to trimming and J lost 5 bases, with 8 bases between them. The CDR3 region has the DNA TGCGCCAGCAGCTTGGGGGGGGGAACTGAAGCTTTCTTT. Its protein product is CASSLGGGTEAFF.

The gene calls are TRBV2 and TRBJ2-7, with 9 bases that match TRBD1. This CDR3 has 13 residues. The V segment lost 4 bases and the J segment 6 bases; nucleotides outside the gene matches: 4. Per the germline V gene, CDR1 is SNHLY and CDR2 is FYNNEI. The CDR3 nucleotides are TGTGCCAGCAGTGGACAGGGGGAAGGCGAGCAGTACTTC. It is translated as CASSGQGEGEQYF.

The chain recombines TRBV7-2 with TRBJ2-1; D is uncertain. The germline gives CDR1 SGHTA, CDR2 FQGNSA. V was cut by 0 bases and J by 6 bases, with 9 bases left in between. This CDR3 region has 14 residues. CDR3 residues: CASSLAPGSNEQFF. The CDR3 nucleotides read TGTGCCAGCAGCTTAGCGCCCGGTTCCAATGAGCAGTTCTTC.

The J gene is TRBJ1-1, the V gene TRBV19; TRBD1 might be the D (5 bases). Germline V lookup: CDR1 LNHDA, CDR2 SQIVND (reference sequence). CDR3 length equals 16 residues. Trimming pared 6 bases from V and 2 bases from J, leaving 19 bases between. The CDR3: CASRGRVGVGNTEAFF. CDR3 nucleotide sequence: TGTGCCAGTAGGGGGAGGGTGGGGGTCGGAAACACTGAAGCTTTCTTT.

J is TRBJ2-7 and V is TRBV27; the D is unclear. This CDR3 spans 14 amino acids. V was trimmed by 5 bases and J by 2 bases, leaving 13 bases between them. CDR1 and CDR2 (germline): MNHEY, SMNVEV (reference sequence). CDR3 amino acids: CASSTLGYPYEQYF. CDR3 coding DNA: TGTGCCAGCAGTACCCTAGGTTATCCCTACGAGCAGTACTTC.

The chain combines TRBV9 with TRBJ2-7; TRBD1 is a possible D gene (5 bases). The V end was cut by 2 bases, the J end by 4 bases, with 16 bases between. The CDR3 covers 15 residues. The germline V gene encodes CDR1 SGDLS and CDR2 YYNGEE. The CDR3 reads CASSVQDTSPYEQYF. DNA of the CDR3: TGTGCCAGCAGCGTGCAGGACACCAGTCCGTACGAGCAGTACTTC.

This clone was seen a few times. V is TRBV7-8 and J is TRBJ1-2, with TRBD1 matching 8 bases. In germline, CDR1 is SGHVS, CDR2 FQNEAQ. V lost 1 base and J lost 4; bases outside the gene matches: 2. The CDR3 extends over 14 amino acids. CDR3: CASSLGQGTYGYTF. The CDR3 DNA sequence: TGTGCCAGCAGCTTAGGACAGGGGACCTATGGCTACACCTTC.

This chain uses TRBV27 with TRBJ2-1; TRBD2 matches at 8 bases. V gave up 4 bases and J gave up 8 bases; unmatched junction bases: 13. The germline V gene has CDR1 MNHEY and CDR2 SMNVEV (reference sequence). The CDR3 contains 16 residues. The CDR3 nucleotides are TGTGCCAGCAGTTCACAGCCGGGACTAGGGCTCTATGAGCAGTTCTTC. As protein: CASSSQPGLGLYEQFF.

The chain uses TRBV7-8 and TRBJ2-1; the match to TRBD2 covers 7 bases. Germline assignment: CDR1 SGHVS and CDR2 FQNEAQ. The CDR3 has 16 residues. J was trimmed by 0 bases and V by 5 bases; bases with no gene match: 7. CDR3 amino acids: CASSPPRTSSYNEQFF. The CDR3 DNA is TGTGCCAGCAGCCCGCCCCGGACTAGCTCCTACAATGAGCAGTTCTTC.

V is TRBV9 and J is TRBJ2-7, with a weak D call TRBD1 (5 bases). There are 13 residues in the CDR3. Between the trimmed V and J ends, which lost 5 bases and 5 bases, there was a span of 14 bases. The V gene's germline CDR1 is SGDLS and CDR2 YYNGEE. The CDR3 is CASSYRQTDEQYF. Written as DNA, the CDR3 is TGTGCCAGCAGTTATAGACAGACTGACGAGCAGTACTTC.

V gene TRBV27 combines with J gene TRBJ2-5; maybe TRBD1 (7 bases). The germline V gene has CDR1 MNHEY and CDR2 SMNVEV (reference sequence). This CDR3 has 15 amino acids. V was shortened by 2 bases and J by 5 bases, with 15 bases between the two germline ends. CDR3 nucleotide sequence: TGTGCCAGCAGTTTAAAGCGGCAGGGGGGTGAGACCCAGTACTTC. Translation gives CASSLKRQGGETQYF.

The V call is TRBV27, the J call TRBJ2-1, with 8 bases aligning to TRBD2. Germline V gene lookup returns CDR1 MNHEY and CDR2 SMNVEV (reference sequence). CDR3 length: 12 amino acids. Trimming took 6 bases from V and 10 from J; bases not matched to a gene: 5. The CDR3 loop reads CASSFIAGEQFF. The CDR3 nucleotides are TGTGCCAGCAGCTTCATAGCGGGGGAGCAGTTCTTC.

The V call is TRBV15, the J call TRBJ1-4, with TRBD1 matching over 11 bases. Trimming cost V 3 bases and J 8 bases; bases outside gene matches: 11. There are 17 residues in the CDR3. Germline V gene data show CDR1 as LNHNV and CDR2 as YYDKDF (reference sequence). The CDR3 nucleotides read TGTGCCACCAGCAGGTTCGGCTCCGGGACAGGGGGAGAAAAACTGTTTTTT. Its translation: CATSRFGSGTGGEKLFF.

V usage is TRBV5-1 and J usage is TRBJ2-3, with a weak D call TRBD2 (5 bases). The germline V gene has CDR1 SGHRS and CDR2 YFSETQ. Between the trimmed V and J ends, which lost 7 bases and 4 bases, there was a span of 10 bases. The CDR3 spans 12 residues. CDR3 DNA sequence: TGCGCCAGCGGTGGAGCGGCAGATACGCAGTATTTT. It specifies CASGGAADTQYF.

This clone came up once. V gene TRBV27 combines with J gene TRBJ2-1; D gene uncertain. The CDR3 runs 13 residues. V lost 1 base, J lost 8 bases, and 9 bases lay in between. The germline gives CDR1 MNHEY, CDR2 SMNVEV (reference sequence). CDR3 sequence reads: CASSLYSTYEQFF. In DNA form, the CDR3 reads TGTGCCAGCAGTTTATACTCGACATATGAGCAGTTCTTC.

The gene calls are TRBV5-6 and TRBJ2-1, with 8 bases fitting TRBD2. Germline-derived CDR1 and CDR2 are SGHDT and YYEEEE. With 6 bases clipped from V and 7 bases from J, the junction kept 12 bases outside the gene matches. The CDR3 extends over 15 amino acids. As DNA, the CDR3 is TGTGCCAGCACTCTGACCCTAGCGGGTGGAAATGAGCAGTTCTTC. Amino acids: CASTLTLAGGNEQFF.

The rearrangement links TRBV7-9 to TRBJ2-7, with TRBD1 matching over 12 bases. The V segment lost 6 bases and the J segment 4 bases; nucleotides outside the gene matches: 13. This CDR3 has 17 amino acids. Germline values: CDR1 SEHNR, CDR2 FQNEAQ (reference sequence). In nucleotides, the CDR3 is TGTGCCAGCAGTCAAGGGACAGGGGGCTTATTTGGATACGAGCAGTACTTC. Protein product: CASSQGTGGLFGYEQYF.

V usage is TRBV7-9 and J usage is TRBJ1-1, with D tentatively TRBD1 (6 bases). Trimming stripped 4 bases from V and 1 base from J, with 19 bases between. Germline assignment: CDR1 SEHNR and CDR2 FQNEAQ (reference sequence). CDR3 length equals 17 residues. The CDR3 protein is CASSSSGTRGGNTEAFF. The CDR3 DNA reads TGTGCCAGCAGCTCTAGTGGGACAAGAGGAGGGAACACTGAAGCTTTCTTT.

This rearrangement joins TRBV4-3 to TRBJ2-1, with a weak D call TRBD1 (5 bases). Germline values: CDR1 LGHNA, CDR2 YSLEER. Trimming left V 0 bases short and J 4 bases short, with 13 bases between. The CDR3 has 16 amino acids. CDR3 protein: CASSQEPRVGYNEQFF. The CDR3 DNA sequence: TGCGCCAGCAGCCAAGAACCCAGGGTCGGATACAATGAGCAGTTCTTC.